This TCR beta chain was sequenced during a study of T cells in Graves' hyperthyroidism and ophthalmopathy (dated 2019 in TCRdb). In the study overall: Peripheral blood was collected at initial diagnosis, before any treatment. For training and testing, the 100 or so patients in the discovery cohort were randomly divided in a 7:3 ratio. TCR Vbeta CDR3 sequencing of some 140 peripheral blood samples (approximately 44 ophthalmopathy, roughly 72 hyperthyroidism and roughly 17 progressor patients) is reported in the paper. Once sampling was done, hyperthyroidism patients were given methimazole at a starting dose of 30 mg daily, whereas ophthalmopathy patients were given high-dose intravenous methylprednisolone. Thyroid tissue and blood T-cell repertoires from six Graves' hyperthyroidism patients were also compared in the study. To identify distinguishing TCR V-J signatures, a discovery cohort of about 95 patients was used, comprising under 45 with Graves' ophthalmopathy and roughly 60 with stable Graves' hyperthyroidism. Prospective prediction of ophthalmopathy was tested in an independent validation cohort of about 19 hyperthyroidism patients and 17 patients who later progressed to ophthalmopathy. Study-wide conclusions, independent of this receptor: Sample size was not statistically predetermined, and investigators were not blinded to group allocation. A 13 V-J signature model separated ophthalmopathy from stable hyperthyroidism, with 87.88% sensitivity and just under 84% specificity in cross-validation and 80%/75% in testing. Most expanded thyroid clonotypes (frequency above 0.001) were also detected in blood, suggesting blood repertoires may reflect thyroid immune responses. During validation, the model predicted progression to ophthalmopathy a median of roughly 7.1 months ahead of onset, with 60% to 71% sensitivity and roughly 72% specificity.

There are many counts of this clonotype. The antigen it recognizes is unknown. Base qualities are not recorded, but no much larger clone differs from it by a single base. From its cysteine to its phenylalanine, the CDR3 spans 16 amino acids. CDR3 DNA is the only sequence kept; it has 48 bases, read in frame from the first base. The V end loses 1 base and the J end loses 2 bases, and a stretch of 14 bases separates them. From a lookup of the germline V gene, CDR1 and CDR2 are SGHNT and YENEEA. Hyperthyroidism patients were aged 18 to 65 years and newly diagnosed, with disease duration of less than 2 months. Any patient with an uncontrolled infection, another autoimmune disease, pregnancy or lactation was excluded. Diagnoses relied on clinical symptoms, serum thyroxine and TRAb, thyroid ultrasound and orbital computed tomography. Blood from progressor patients was collected at the time of first diagnosis with hyperthyroidism, before any ophthalmopathy symptoms had appeared. PBMCs were isolated from more than 8 ml of fresh peripheral blood by Ficoll-Paque density gradient centrifugation. Patients classed as progressors first received a Graves' hyperthyroidism diagnosis and then went on to develop ophthalmopathy during follow-up. Trizol reagent was used to extract total RNA, and RNA quality was then checked on an Agilent 2100 Bioanalyzer.

The TCR beta CDR3 regions were amplified from the RNA transcripts. A first-round RT-PCR of the TCR CDR3 used the HTBI primer set with the Qiagen OneStep RT-PCR kit. A second multiplex PCR round built the libraries, followed by size selection and purification. Libraries were sequenced paired-end with 100 bp reads on an Illumina HiSeq2000. From the authors' description of their analysis: SOAPnuke was used to process the raw data, with reads discarded if the reads contained adapters or uncalled bases, had a mean Phred below 15, or lacked an exact constant-primer or identifier match. High-quality paired reads were merged with COPE v1.2.5, and unique nucleotide sequences were defined as clonotypes. MiTCR v1.1 was used to align clonotypes to the IMGT TRBV, TRBD and TRBJ reference segments. The analysis was restricted to V-J combinations with a frequency above 0.0001, which together covered 98% to 99.2% of the repertoires. A TCS score was defined as the ratio of F50 (clonal expansion) to E x V (chaos), with BLOSUM62-based TCRdist applied between CDR3 peptides within each V-J. Welch's t-statistics and random forest reduced fewer than 600 V-J features to 13, which were used in a naive Bayes classifier (R e1071). Using fastp at Q25 and MiXCR, TCRdb reprocessed the public reads and kept productive beta chains. Each CDR3 protein appears once, grouped with its most common genes and DNA. TCRdb, not the authors, supplied the V and J calls. The sample table contains roughly 580,000 distinct CDR3 sequences; only one count was recorded for approximately 15% of them. Clones ranked in the top ten supply 5% to 7% of the sample.

The chain uses TRBV11-3 and TRBJ2-5; the best D guess is TRBD1, with 5 bases matching. The sequencing input was blood. The TCR sequence derives from a woman in her thirties with Graves' hyperthyroidism that later progressed to Graves' ophthalmopathy. The DNA sequence reads TGTGCCAGCAGCTTAGTAACGGTTCAGGGTCAAGAGACCCAGTACTTC. The resulting protein is CASSLVTVQGQETQYF.